This T cell receptor beta chain is from a study of T cell responses to AZD1222 COVID-19 vaccine. Looking at the study overall: Some second doses came at about 4 weeks and others at about 12 weeks; these were pooled.

General study results and limits: Spike-specific TCR breadth rose after two AZD1222 doses, and depth rose as well. Seropositive AZD1222 recipients at baseline numbered only five to seven.

As regards this clone: The antigen is unknown.

The CDR3 length is 16 residues. Germline CDR1 reads SGHRS; CDR2 reads YFSETQ. Germline trimming cut 7 bases from V and 0 bases from J; bases unmatched to any gene: 5. Profiling relied on immunoSEQ multiplex PCR, and the TCRdb table lists in-frame clones only, not all of them. The sample lists roughly 100,000 clones; 89% were seen once. The specimen was peripheral blood, collected on day 0 of AZD1222 vaccination. This TCR was sampled from an adult in good health. The V and J genes are TRBV5-1 and TRBJ2-6, with TRBD1 matching 9 bases. CDR3 loop: CASDRGVNSGANVLTF. The DNA of the CDR3 is TGCGCCAGCGACAGGGGGGTTAACTCTGGGGCCAACGTCCTGACTTTC.